This T cell receptor beta chain was found in a study of CD8+ T cells in alopecia areata. Germline V gives CDR1 SGHTA, CDR2 FQGTGA. Trimming removed 5 bases from V and 0 bases from J, with 7 bases in between. The CDR3 has 14 amino acids. Sequencing templates came from extracted RNA that was reverse transcribed into cDNA. Sequencing used immunoSEQ multiplex PCR; TCRdb keeps in-frame clones, though not all of them. This table holds 160,000 or so clones, about 54% found once. Regarding treatment: oral pan-JAK inhibitor, 5-10 mg twice daily. This specimen consisted of CD4+ T cells sorted from blood, obtained at approximately week 55, from a patient treated with tofacitinib. This clonotype was obtained from a human donor with alopecia areata. This chain uses TRBV7-3 with TRBJ2-2; no firm D call. The CDR3 nucleotides are TGTGCCAGCAGCGGATATTCGAACACCGGGGAGCTGTTTTTT. Translated: CASSGYSNTGELFF.